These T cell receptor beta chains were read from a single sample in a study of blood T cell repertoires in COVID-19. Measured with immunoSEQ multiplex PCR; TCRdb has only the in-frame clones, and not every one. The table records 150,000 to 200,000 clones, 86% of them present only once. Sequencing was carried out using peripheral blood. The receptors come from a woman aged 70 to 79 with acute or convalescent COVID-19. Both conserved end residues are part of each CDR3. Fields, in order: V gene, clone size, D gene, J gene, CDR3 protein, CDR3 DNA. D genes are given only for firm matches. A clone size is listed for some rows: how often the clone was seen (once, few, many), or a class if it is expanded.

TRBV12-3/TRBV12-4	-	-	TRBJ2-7	CASRKPPSYEQYF	TGTGCCAGCAGAAAACCGCCGAGCTACGAGCAGTACTTC
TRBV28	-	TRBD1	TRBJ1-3	CASSPLSGRGGNTIYF	TGTGCCAGCAGCCCTCTATCTGGCAGGGGGGGAAACACCATATATTTT
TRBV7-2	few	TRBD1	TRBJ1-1	CASSKQGSGTEAFF	TGTGCCAGCAGCAAACAGGGGTCGGGCACTGAAGCTTTCTTT
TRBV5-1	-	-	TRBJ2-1	CASSLSLLGPSAYNEQFF	TGCGCCAGCAGTTTGAGCCTCCTAGGTCCCAGCGCCTACAATGAGCAGTTCTTC
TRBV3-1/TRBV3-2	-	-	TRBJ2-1	CASEAAYNEQFF	TGTGCCAGCGAGGCGGCCTACAATGAGCAGTTCTTC
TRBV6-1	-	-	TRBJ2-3	CASSEFRRQVTDTQYF	TGTGCCAGCAGTGAATTCAGGAGACAGGTCACAGATACGCAGTATTTT
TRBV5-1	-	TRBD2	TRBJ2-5	CASSLGGGGAYETQYF	TGCGCCAGCAGCTTGGGCGGCGGGGGGGCCTATGAGACCCAGTACTTC
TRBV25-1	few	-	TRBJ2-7	CASSQTRTSYEQYF	TGTGCCAGCAGCCAGACACGAACATCCTACGAGCAGTACTTC
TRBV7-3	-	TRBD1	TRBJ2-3	CASSATGQLTDTQYF	TGTGCCAGCAGCGCTACGGGACAGCTCACAGATACGCAGTATTTT
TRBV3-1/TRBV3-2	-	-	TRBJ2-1	CASSQVRDEQFF	TGTGCCAGCAGCCAAGTTAGAGATGAGCAGTTCTTC
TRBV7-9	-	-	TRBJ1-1	CASRRQVPEAFF	TGTGCCAGCAGACGACAGGTCCCCGAAGCTTTCTTT
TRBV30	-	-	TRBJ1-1	CAGGTSEAFF	TGTGCCGGGGGGACAAGTGAAGCTTTCTTT
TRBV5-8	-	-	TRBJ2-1	CASSSRAYNEQFF	TGTGCCAGCAGCTCCCGGGCCTACAATGAGCAGTTCTTC
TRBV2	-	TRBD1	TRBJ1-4	CASAGQGLPNEKLFF	TGTGCCAGCGCGGGACAGGGGCTTCCTAATGAAAAACTGTTTTTT
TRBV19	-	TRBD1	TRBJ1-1	CASTSGQGRVGTEAFF	TGTGCCAGTACCTCGGGACAGGGCAGGGTCGGCACTGAAGCTTTCTTT
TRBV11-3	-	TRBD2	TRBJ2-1	CASSQAGGGLGNEQFF	TGTGCCAGCAGCCAAGCCGGGGGGGGCCTGGGGAATGAGCAGTTCTTC
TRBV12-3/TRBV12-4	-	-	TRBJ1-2	CASSWTAQYGYTF	TGTGCCAGCAGTTGGACAGCCCAATATGGCTACACCTTC
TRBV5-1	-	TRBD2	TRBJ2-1	CASSRGTSGSWYEQFF	TGCGCCAGCAGCCGGGGGACTAGCGGGAGTTGGTATGAGCAGTTCTTC
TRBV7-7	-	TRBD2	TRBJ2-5	CASSLAGFGSRETQYF	TGTGCTAGCAGCTTAGCGGGATTCGGGAGTAGGGAGACCCAGTACTTC
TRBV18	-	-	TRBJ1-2	CASSPDRNYGYTF	TGTGCCAGCTCACCGGACAGAAACTATGGCTACACCTTC
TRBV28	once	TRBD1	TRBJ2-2	CASTSLGQGSTGELFF	TGTGCCAGCACCTCCCTGGGACAGGGTTCCACCGGGGAGCTGTTTTTT
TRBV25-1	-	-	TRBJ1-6	CASSVGGRYNSPLHF	TGTGCCAGCAGTGTAGGGGGTCGCTATAATTCACCCCTCCACTTT
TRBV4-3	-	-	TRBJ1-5	CASSQDLGTRQPQHF	TGCGCCAGCAGCCAAGATCTGGGCACGCGACAGCCCCAGCATTTT
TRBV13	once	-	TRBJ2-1	CASSFKNEQFF	TGTGCCAGCAGCTTTAAAAATGAGCAGTTCTTC
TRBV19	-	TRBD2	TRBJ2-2	CASSIGGRGTGELFF	TGTGCCAGTAGTATTGGCGGGAGGGGAACCGGGGAGCTGTTTTTT
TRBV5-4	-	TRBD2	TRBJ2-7	CASSLASSRMGGEQYF	TGTGCCAGCAGCTTGGCCTCCTCCCGTATGGGGGGGGAGCAGTACTTC
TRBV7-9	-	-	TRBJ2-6	CASSLETGWGFLGANVLTF	TGTGCCAGCAGCTTAGAGACAGGATGGGGCTTTTTGGGGGCCAACGTCCTGACTTTC